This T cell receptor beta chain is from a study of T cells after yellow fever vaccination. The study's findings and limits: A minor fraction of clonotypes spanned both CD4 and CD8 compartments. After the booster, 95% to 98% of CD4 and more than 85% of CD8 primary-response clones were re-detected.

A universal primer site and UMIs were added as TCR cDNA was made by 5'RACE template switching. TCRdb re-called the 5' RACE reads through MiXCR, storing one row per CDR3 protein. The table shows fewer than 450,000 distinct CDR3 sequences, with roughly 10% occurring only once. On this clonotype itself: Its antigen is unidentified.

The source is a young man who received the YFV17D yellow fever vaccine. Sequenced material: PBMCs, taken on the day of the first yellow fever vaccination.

The CDR3 DNA is TGTGCCACCAGCAGAGGGACAGGACCTTCCTACGAGCAGTACGTC. It encodes CATSRGTGPSYEQYV. The V gene is TRBV15, the J gene TRBJ2-7, with 7 bases aligning to TRBD1. This CDR3 comprises 15 residues. Germline loops: CDR1 LNHNV, CDR2 YYDKDF (reference sequence). Trimming at V came to 1 base and at J to 1 base, leaving 4 bases not matched to a gene.